This TCR beta chain was retrieved from a study of cytomegalovirus exposure and HLA in healthy donors. It was with 60 Vbeta and 13 Jbeta primers that the PCR ran. The repertoire was sequenced with immunoSEQ multiplex PCR; TCRdb's copy has only in-frame clones and lacks some. The table lists approximately 100,000 clones, 60% to 80% of them singletons. This clone showed up just once. What it recognizes is unknown. Study-level results: Rarity marked most TCR sequences, yet some public TCRs occurred in many donors. The study listed under 200 cytomegalovirus-associated TCR beta chains. CMV serostatus stood as the only immune exposure information on hand.

Sequencing was done on a sample of PBMCs. This receptor was obtained from a female donor in good health and CMV-seronegative.

CDR3 loop: CASSLVQGRHQPQHF. CDR3 in DNA: TGTGCCAGCAGCTTGGTACAGGGCCGGCATCAGCCCCAGCATTTT. The chain combines TRBV5-5 with TRBJ1-5; perhaps TRBD1 as D (6 bases). Germline V gives CDR1 SGHKS, CDR2 YYEKEE (reference sequence). The V end lost 0 bases, the J end lost 5 bases, and 12 bases lay between the germline ends. The CDR3 consists of 15 residues.